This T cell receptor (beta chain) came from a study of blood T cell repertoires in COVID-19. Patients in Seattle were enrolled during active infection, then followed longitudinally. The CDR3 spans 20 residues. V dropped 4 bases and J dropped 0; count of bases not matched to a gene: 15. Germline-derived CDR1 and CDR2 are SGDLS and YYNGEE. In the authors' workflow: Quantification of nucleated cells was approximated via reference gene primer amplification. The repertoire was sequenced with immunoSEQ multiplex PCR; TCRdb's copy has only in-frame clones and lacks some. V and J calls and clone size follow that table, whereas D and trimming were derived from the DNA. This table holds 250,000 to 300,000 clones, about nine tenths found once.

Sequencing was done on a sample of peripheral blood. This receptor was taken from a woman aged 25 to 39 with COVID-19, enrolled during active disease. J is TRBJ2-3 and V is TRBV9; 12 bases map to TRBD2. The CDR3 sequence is CASSPHYLGLAGISTDTQYF. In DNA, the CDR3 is TGTGCCAGCAGCCCGCACTACTTGGGACTAGCGGGTATAAGCACAGATACGCAGTATTTT.